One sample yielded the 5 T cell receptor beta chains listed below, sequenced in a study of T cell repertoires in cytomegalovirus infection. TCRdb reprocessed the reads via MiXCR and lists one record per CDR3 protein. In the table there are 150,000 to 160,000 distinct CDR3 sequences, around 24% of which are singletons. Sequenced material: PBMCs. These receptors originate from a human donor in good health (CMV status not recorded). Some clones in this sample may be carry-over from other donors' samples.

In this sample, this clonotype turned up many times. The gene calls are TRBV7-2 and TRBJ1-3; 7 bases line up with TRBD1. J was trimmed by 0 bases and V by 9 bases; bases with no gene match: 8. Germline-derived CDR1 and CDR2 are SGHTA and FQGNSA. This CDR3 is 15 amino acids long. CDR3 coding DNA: TGTGCCAGTCGAACAGGGGCCCACTCTGGAAACACCATATATTTT. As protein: CASRTGAHSGNTIYF.

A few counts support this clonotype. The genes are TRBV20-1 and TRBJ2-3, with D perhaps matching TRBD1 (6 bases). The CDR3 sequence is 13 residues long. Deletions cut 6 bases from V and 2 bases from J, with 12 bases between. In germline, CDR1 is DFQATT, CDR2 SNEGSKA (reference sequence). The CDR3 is CSARQGYTDTQYF. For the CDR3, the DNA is TGCAGTGCACGGCAGGGGTACACAGATACGCAGTATTTT.

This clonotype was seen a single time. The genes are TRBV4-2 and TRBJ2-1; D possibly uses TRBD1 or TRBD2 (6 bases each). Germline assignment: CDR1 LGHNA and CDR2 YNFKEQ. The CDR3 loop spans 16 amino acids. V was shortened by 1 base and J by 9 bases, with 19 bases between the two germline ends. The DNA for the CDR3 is TGTGCCAGCAGCCAAGTTCCGGGACTGGGGGCCGCTGAGCAGTTCTTC. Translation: CASSQVPGLGAAEQFF.

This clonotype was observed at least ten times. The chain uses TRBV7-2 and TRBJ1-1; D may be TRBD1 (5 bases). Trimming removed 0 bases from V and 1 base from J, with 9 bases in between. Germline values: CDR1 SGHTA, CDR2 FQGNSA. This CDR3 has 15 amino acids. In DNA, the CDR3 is TGTGCCAGCAGCTTAGCCGGGACGGGGAACACTGAAGCTTTCTTT. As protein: CASSLAGTGNTEAFF.

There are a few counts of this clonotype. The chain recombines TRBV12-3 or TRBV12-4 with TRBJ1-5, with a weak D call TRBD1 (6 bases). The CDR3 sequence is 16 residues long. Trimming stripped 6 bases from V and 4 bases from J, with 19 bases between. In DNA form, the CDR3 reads TGTGCCAGCAGACAACAGGGACGATTAGGAAATCAGCCCCAGCATTTT. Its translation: CASRQQGRLGNQPQHF.